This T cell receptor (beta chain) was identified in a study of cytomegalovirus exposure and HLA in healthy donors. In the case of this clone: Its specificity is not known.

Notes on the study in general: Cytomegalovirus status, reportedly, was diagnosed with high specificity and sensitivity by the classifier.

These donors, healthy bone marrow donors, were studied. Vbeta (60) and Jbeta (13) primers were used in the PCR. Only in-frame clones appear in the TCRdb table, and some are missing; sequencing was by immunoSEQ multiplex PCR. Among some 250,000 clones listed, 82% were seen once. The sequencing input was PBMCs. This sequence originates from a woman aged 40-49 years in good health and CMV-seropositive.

CDR3 in DNA: TGCGCCAGCAGCCAAGATCAGTCCGGGAGAGAGACCCAGTACTTC. This sequence encodes CASSQDQSGRETQYF. The J gene is TRBJ2-5, the V gene TRBV4-3; D perhaps matches TRBD2 (6 bases). Trimming took off 0 bases at V and 4 bases at J, with 12 bases between the two ends. The CDR3 has 15 residues. The germline gives CDR1 LGHNA, CDR2 YSLEER.